The rows below give T cell receptor beta chains drawn from one sample of a study of Graves' ophthalmopathy and Graves' hyperthyroidism. TCRdb re-analysed the multiplex PCR reads in MiXCR, keeping a single row per CDR3 protein. Of 200,000 to 250,000 distinct CDR3 sequences listed, approximately 28% are singletons. The material sequenced was peripheral blood. These receptors came from a man in his fifties with Graves' ophthalmopathy. Both conserved end residues are part of each CDR3. Fields, in order: clone size, V gene, J gene, D gene, CDR3 DNA, CDR3 protein. The D gene is left open where the match is weak. Clone size is given for some rows only: seen once, a few or many times, or a class if the clone is expanded.

many	TRBV27	TRBJ2-7	TRBD2	TGTGCCAGCAGTTCGGCTAGCGGCTCCTACGAGCAGTACTTC	CASSSASGSYEQYF
NA	TRBV11-2	TRBJ1-5	TRBD1	TGTGCCAGCAGCTTAGCCTTGACAGGGAATCAGCCCCAGCATTTT	CASSLALTGNQPQHF
NA	TRBV12-3/TRBV12-4	TRBJ2-1	TRBD2	TGTGCCAGCATCGCGGGACTAGCTAGGAGTGAGCAGTTCTTC	CASIAGLARSEQFF
NA	TRBV15	TRBJ2-7	NA	TGTGCCACCAGCAGAGATCCTCCGTTCTCCTACGAGCAGTACTTC	CATSRDPPFSYEQYF
NA	TRBV4-2	TRBJ2-7	TRBD2	TGTGCCAGCAGCCAAGATCCGGGAGGGGAATCCTACGAGCAGTACTTC	CASSQDPGGESYEQYF
NA	TRBV24-1	TRBJ1-5	NA	TGTGCCACCAGTGCGGGACGAAATCAGCCCCAGCATTTT	CATSAGRNQPQHF
many	TRBV11-3	TRBJ1-1	NA	TGTGCCAGCAGCCCCACAGGGCGGACTGAAGCTTTCTTT	CASSPTGRTEAFF
many	TRBV20-1	TRBJ2-2	NA	TGCAGTGCTAGAGGGGGACAGGCGGGAGTAAGGAACACCGGGGAGCTGTTTTTT	CSARGGQAGVRNTGELFF
NA	TRBV27	TRBJ1-5	NA	TGTGCCAGCAGTTTACGGCGGGAGCAGCCCCAGCATTTT	CASSLRREQPQHF
many	TRBV24-1	TRBJ2-5	NA	TGTGCCACCAGTGGACTCGGGTTGGAGACCCAGTACTTC	CATSGLGLETQYF
medium-sized	TRBV12-3/TRBV12-4	TRBJ2-6	NA	TGTGCCAGCAGTCTAGCCCTTGTGGACAGCGACCACTCTGGGGCCAACGTCCTGACTTTC	CASSLALVDSDHSGANVLTF
NA	TRBV28	TRBJ2-7	NA	TGTGCCAGCAGTTTGGGCGACGAGGCTGGCTACGAGCAGTACTTC	CASSLGDEAGYEQYF
many	TRBV6-2/TRBV6-3	TRBJ1-5	TRBD1	TGTGCCAGCAGACAAAGACAGGGTCTTCAGCCCCAGCATTTT	CASRQRQGLQPQHF
NA	TRBV5-1	TRBJ2-2	NA	TGCGCCAGCAGCTTGGCCACTGTCACCGGGGAGCTGTTTTTT	CASSLATVTGELFF
many	TRBV4-2	TRBJ2-5	NA	TGTGCCAGCAGCCAACGGCCGTACCAAGAGACCCAGTACTTC	CASSQRPYQETQYF
NA	TRBV12-3/TRBV12-4	TRBJ1-1	NA	TGTGCCAGCAGCCGCCAGGGGACTGAAGCTTTCTTT	CASSRQGTEAFF
many	TRBV7-9	TRBJ2-7	NA	TGTGCCAGCAGCGGAGGACATGCTGGCTACGAGCAGTACTTC	CASSGGHAGYEQYF
NA	TRBV24-1	TRBJ1-2	TRBD1	TGTGCCACCTCCGGGACAGGGGAGGGGAATGGCTACACCTTC	CATSGTGEGNGYTF
many	TRBV27	TRBJ2-7	TRBD2	TGTGCCAGCAGTTTTACTAGCGGTGGCTACGAGCAGTACTTC	CASSFTSGGYEQYF
many	TRBV6-5	TRBJ2-2	NA	TGTGCCAGCAGTTACGGGACACCTAACACCGGGGAGCTGTTTTTT	CASSYGTPNTGELFF
many	TRBV7-2	TRBJ1-2	NA	TGTGCCAGCTGGTCGGCTACTAACTATGGCTACACCTTC	CASWSATNYGYTF
many	TRBV12-3/TRBV12-4	TRBJ2-3	NA	TGTGCCAGCAGTTTCTTGGCCAGCTCAGATACGCAGTATTTT	CASSFLASSDTQYF
NA	TRBV10-3	TRBJ2-2	NA	TGTGCCATCAGTGAAGGACATATCACCGGGGAGCTGTTTTTT	CAISEGHITGELFF
many	TRBV5-1	TRBJ2-4	TRBD2	TGCGCCAGCAGCTTGGAGGGAGCGGGAGGGAACAACATTCAGTACTTC	CASSLEGAGGNNIQYF
NA	TRBV7-2	TRBJ1-3	NA	TGTGCCAGTAGTATTCGGAGGAGCTCTGGAAACACCATATATTTT	CASSIRRSSGNTIYF
many	TRBV7-3	TRBJ2-7	TRBD2	TGTGCCAGCAGCCTCCAACCGGGAGGTGGCGAGCAGTACTTC	CASSLQPGGGEQYF
NA	TRBV28	TRBJ2-5	TRBD2	TGTGCCAGCAGTTTTGTCAGAAGCGGGGGGCCTCGAGGTAGCCAAGAGACCCAGTACTTC	CASSFVRSGGPRGSQETQYF
many	TRBV24-1	TRBJ2-2	NA	TGTGCCACCAGTGGTCCGGTCGGGGGCGCGGTCACCGGGGAGCTGTTTTTT	CATSGPVGGAVTGELFF
many	TRBV4-1	TRBJ2-7	TRBD1	TGCGCCAGCAGCCAATTCACAGGACAGGGTGGAAACGAGCAGTACTTC	CASSQFTGQGGNEQYF
many	TRBV6-5	TRBJ2-7	NA	TGTGCCAGCAGTTACTCGATTGCGGAGAGCTCCTACGAGCAGTACTTC	CASSYSIAESSYEQYF
many	TRBV5-4	TRBJ2-7	NA	TGTGCCAGCAGCTCGGGCAGGGGATACGAGCAGTACTTC	CASSSGRGYEQYF
many	TRBV5-1	TRBJ2-7	TRBD2	TGCGCCAGCAGCTTAATTGAACGGGAGGCCACCTACGAGCAGTACTTC	CASSLIEREATYEQYF
NA	TRBV20-1	TRBJ2-5	NA	TGCAGTGTCGCAGGAGGGCAAGAGACCCAGTACTTC	CSVAGGQETQYF
many	TRBV19	TRBJ2-3	TRBD1	TGTGCCAGTAGTATGGTGACAGGGAGTCCAGATACGCAGTATTTT	CASSMVTGSPDTQYF
many	TRBV24-1	TRBJ2-2	TRBD2	TGTGCCACCAGTTTGGCCAGCGGGAGGGCCGCGAACACCGGGGAGCTGTTTTTT	CATSLASGRAANTGELFF
NA	TRBV12-5	TRBJ2-7	NA	TGTGCTAGTGGTTTTGGGGGAATCTACTACGAGCAGTACTTC	CASGFGGIYYEQYF
many	TRBV4-1	TRBJ2-7	NA	TGCGCCAGCAGCCAAGTTAGGGGGGACGGCTCCTACGAGCAGTACTTC	CASSQVRGDGSYEQYF
NA	TRBV25-1	TRBJ1-2	NA	TGTGCCAGCAGCCCTACGGGTAGGGGGGGCTATGATAACCAGGAATATGGCTACACCTTC	CASSPTGRGGYDNQEYGYTF
few	TRBV11-2	TRBJ1-2	NA	TGTGCCAGCAGCCTCGGACAGTTTTACTATGGCTACACCTTC	CASSLGQFYYGYTF
NA	TRBV28	TRBJ1-2	NA	TGTGCCAGCAGGGGGGAGTTCTATGGCTACACCTTC	CASRGEFYGYTF